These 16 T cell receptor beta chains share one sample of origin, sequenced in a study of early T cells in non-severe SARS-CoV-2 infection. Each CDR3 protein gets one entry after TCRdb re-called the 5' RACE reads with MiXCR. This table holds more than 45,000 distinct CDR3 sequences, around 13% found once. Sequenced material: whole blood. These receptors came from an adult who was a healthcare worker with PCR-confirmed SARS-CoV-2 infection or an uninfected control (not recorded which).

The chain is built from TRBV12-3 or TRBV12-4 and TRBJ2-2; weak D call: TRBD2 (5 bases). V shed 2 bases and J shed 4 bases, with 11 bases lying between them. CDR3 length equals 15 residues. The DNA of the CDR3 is TGTGCCAGCAGTTTACGGGGTGTTGGCACCGGGGAGCTGTTTTTT. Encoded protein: CASSLRGVGTGELFF.

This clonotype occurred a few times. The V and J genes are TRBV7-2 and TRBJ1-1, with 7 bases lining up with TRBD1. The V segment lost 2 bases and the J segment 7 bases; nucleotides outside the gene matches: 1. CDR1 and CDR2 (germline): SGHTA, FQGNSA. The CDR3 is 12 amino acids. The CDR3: CASSLQGVEAFF. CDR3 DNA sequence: TGTGCCAGCAGCTTACAGGGGGTTGAAGCTTTCTTT.

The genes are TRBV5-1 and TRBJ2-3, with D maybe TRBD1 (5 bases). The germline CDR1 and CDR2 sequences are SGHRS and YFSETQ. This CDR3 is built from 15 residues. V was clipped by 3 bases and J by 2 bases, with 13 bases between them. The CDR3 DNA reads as TGCGCCAGCAGCTCGATGTGGGGCAACACAGATACGCAGTATTTT. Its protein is CASSSMWGNTDTQYF.

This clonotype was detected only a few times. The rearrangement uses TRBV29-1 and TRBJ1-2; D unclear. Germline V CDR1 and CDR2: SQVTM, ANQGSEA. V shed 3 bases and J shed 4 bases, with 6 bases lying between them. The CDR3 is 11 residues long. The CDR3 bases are TGCAGCGTTGATTTAGCCTATGGCTACACCTTC. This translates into CSVDLAYGYTF.

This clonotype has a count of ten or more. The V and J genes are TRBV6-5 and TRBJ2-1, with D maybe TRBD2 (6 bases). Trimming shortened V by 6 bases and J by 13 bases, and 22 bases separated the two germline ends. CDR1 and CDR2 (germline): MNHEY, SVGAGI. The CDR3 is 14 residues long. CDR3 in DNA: TGTGCCAGCAGCCCCCCCGGGACCGAGGGAGGTCAGTTCTTC. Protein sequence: CASSPPGTEGGQFF.

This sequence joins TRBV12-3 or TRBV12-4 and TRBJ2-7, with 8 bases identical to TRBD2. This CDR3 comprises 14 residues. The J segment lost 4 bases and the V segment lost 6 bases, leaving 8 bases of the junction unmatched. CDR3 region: CASSPWVAGYEQYF. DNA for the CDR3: TGTGCCAGCAGCCCGTGGGTAGCGGGGTACGAGCAGTACTTC.

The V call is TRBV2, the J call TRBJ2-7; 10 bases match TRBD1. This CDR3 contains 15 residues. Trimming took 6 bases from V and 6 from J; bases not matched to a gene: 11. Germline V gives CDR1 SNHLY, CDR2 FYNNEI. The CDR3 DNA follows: TGTGCCAGCAGCCACCCGGGACAGGGGCTGAGCGAGCAGTACTTC. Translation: CASSHPGQGLSEQYF. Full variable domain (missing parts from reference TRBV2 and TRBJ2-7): EPEVTQTPSHQVTQMGQEVILRCVPISNHLYFYWYRQILGQKVEFLVSFYNNEISEKSEIFDDQFSVERPDGSNFTLKIRSTKLEDSAMYFCASSHPGQGLSEQYFGPGTRLTVT.

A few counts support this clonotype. CDR3 bases: TGTGCCAGCAGCTTAATTTTGGACAGAGAAGCTTTCTTT. Translation gives CASSLILDREAFF. The genes are TRBV11-1 and TRBJ1-1; a weak D match, TRBD1 (6 bases). Trimming cost V 2 bases and J 8 bases, with 12 bases left between them. CDR3 length equals 13 residues. CDR1 is SGHAT, CDR2 FQDESV, per germline (reference sequence). The variable domain in full, with the rest retrieved from reference TRBV11-1 and TRBJ1-1, is EAEVAQSPRYKITEKSQAVAFWCDPISGHATLYWYRQILGQGPELLVQFQDESVVDDSQLPKDRFSAERLKGVDSTLKIQPAELGDSAMYLCASSLILDREAFFGQGTRLTVV.

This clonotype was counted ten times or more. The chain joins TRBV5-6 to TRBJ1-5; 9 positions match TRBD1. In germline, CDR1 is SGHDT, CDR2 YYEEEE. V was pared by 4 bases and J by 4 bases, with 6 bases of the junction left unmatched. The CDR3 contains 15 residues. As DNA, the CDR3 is TGTGCCAGCAGCCCCGGGACAGGGTTAAATCAGCCCCAGCATTTT. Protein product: CASSPGTGLNQPQHF.

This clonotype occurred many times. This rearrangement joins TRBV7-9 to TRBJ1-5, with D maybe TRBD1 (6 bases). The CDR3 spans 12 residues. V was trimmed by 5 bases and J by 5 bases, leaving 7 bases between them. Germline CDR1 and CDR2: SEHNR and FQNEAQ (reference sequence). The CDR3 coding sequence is TGTGCCAGCAGCCCAGGGGATCAGCCCCAGCATTTT. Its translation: CASSPGDQPQHF.

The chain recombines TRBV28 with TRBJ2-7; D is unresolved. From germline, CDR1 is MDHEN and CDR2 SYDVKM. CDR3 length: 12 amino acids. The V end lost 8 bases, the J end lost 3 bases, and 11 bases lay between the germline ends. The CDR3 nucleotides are TGTGCCAGCGGCCCTTTTAACTACGAGCAGTACTTC. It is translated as CASGPFNYEQYF.

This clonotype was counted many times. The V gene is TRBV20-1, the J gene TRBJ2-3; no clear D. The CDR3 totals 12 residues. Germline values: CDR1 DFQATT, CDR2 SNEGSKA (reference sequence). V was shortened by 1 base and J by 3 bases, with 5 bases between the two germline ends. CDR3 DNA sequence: TGCAGTGCTAGAGTGGTAACAGATACGCAGTATTTT. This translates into CSARVVTDTQYF.

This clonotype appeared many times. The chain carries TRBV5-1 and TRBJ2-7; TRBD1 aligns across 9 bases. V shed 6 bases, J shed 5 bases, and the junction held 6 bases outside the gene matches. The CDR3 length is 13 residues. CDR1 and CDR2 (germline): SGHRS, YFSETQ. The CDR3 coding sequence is TGCGCCAGCACCATGACAGGGGGGCACGAGCAGTACTTC. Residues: CASTMTGGHEQYF. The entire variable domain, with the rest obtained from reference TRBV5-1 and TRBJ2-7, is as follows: KAGVTQTPRYLIKTRGQQVTLSCSPISGHRSVSWYQQTPGQGLQFLFEYFSETQRNKGNFPGRFSGRQFSNSRSEMNVSTLELGDSALYLCASTMTGGHEQYFGPGTRLTVT.

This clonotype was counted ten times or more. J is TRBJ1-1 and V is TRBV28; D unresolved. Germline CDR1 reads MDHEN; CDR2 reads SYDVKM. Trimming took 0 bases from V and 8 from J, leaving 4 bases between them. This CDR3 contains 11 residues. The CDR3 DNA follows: TGTGCCAGCAGTTTATGGGGAGAAGCTTTCTTT. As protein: CASSLWGEAFF. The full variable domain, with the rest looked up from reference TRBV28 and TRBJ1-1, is DVKVTQSSRYLVKRTGEKVFLECVQDMDHENMFWYRQDPGLGLRLIYFSYDVKMKEKGDIPEGYSVSREKKERFSLILESASTNQTSMYLCASSLWGEAFFGQGTRLTVV.

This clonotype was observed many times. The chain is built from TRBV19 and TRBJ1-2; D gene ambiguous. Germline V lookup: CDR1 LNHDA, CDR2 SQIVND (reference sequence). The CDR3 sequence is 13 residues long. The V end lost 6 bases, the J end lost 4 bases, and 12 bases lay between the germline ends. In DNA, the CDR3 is TGTGCCAGTAGATCCCCCATCCCCTATGGCTACACCTTC. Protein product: CASRSPIPYGYTF.

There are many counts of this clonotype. The CDR3 nucleotides are TGCGCCAGCAGCTTGGAGGGGGGTTTCTCCTACAATGAGCAGTTCTTC. Translation gives CASSLEGGFSYNEQFF. The chain carries TRBV5-1 and TRBJ2-1; D assignment may be TRBD1 or TRBD2 (6 bases each). Germline V gene sequence: CDR1 SGHRS, CDR2 YFSETQ. The length of the CDR3 is 16 residues. V lost 0 bases and J 0 bases, leaving 10 bases between the germline ends.